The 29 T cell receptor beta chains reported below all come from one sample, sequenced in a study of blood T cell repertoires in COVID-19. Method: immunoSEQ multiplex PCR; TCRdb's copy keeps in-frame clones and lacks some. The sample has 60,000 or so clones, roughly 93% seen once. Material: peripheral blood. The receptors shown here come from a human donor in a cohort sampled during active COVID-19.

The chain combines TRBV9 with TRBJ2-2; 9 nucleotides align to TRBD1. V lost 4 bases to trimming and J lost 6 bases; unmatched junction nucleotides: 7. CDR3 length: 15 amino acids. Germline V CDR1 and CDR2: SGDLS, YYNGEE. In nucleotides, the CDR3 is TGTGCCAGCAGCATTGGACAGGGGTTGGCCGGGGAGCTGTTTTTT. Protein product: CASSIGQGLAGELFF.

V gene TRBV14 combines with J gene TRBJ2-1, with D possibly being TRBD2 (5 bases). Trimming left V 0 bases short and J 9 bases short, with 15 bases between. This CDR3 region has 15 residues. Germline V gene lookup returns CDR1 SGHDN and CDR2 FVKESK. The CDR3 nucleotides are TGTGCCAGCAGCCAAGATATCGCAGTGAGGGTTGAGCAGTTCTTC. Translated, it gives CASSQDIAVRVEQFF.

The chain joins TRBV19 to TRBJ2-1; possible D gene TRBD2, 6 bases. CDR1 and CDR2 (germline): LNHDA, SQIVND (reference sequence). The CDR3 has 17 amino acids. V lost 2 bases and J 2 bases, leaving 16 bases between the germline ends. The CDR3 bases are TGTGCCAGTAGTATAACCGGCGGGAATGGGCCCTACAATGAGCAGTTCTTC. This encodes CASSITGGNGPYNEQFF.

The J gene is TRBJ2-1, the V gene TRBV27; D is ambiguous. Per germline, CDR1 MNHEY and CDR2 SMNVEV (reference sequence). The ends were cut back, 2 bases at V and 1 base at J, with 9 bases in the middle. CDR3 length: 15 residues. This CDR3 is CASSLARLSYNEQFF. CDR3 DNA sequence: TGTGCCAGCAGTTTAGCGAGGTTATCCTACAATGAGCAGTTCTTC.

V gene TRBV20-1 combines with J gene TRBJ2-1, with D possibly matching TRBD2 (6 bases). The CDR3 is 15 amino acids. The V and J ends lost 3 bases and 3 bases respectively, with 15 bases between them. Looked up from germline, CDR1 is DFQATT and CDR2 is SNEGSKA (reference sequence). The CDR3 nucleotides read TGCAGTGCTAGTCTCGCGGGGAGGAACTACAATGAGCAGTTCTTC. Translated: CSASLAGRNYNEQFF.

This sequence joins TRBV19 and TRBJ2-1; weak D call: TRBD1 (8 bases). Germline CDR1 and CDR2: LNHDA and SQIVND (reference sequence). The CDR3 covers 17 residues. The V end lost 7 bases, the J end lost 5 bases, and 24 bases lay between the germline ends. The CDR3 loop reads CASNTLAGRGPDNEQFF. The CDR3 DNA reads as TGTGCCAGTAATACCTTAGCGGGCAGGGGGCCCGACAATGAGCAGTTCTTC.

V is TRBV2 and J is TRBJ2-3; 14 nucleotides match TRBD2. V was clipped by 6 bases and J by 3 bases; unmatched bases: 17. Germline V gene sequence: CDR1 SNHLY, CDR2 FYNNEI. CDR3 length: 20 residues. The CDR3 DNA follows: TGTGCCAGCAGGGGACTAGCGGGAGTCTCATGGAGGAGTAGGACAGATACGCAGTATTTT. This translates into CASRGLAGVSWRSRTDTQYF.

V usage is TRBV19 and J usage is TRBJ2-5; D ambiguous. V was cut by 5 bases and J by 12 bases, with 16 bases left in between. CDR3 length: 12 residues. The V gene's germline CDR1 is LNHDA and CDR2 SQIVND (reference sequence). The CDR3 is CASSPSLGEKYF. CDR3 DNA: TGTGCCAGTAGTCCCAGCCTCGGAGAGAAGTACTTC. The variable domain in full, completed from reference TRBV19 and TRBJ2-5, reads DGGITQSPKYLFRKEGQNVTLSCEQNLNHDAMYWYRQDPGQGLRLIYYSQIVNDFQKGDIAEGYSVSREKKESFPLTVTSAQKNPTAFYLCASSPSLGEKYFGPGTRLLVL.

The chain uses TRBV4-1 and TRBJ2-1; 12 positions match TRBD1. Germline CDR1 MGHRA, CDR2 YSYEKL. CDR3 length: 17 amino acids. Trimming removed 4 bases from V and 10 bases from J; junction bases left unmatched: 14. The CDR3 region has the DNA TGCGCCAGCAGCCGTCCGAGCGGGGACAGGGGGCTTAAGGAGCAGTTCTTC. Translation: CASSRPSGDRGLKEQFF.

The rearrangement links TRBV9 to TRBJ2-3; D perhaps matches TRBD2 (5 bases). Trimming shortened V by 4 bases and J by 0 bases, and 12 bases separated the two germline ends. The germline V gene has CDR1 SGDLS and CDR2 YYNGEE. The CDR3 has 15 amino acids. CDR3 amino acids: CASSLEGISTDTQYF. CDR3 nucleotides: TGTGCCAGCAGCCTCGAGGGTATAAGCACAGATACGCAGTATTTT. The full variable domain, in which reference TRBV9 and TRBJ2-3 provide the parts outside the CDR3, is DSGVTQTPKHLITATGQRVTLRCSPRSGDLSVYWYQQSLDQGLQFLIQYYNGEERAKGNILERFSAQQFPDLHSELNLSSLELGDSALYFCASSLEGISTDTQYFGPGTRLTVL.

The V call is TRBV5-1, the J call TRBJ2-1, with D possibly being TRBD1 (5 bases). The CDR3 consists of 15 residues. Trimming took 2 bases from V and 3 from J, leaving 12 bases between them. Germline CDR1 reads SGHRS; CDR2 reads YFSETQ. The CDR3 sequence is CASSLGTDSYNEQFF. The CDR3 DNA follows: TGCGCCAGCAGCTTAGGCACAGACAGCTACAATGAGCAGTTCTTC.

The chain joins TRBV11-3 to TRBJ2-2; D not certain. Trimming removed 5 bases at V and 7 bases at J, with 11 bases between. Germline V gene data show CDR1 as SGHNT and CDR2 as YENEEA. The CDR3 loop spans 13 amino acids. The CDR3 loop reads CASSAYYSGELFF. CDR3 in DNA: TGTGCCAGCAGCGCTTATTATAGCGGGGAGCTGTTTTTT.

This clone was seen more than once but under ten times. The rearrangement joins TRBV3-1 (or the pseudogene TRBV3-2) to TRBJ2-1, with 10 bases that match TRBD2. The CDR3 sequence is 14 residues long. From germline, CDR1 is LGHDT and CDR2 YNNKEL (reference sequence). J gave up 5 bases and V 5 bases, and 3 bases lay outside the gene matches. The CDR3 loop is CASSWTSGDNEQFF. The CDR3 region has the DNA TGTGCCAGCAGCTGGACTAGCGGAGACAATGAGCAGTTCTTC.

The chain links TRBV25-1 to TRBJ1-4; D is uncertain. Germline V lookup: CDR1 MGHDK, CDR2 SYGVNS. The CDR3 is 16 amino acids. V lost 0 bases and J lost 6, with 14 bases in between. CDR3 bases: TGTGCCAGCAGTGAATATTTCGCCCTGGGAGATGAAAAACTGTTTTTT. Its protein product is CASSEYFALGDEKLFF.

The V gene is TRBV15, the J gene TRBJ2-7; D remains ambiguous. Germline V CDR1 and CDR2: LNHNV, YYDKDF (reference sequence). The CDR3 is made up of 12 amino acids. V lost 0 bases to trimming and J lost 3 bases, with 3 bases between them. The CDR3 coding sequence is TGTGCCACCAGCAGAGATTACTACGAGCAGTACTTC. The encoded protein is CATSRDYYEQYF.

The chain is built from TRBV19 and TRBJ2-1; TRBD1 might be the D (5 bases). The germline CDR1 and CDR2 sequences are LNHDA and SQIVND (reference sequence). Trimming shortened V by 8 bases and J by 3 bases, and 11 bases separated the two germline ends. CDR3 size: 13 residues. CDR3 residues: CASRNRYYNEQFF. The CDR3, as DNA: TGTGCCAGTCGAAACAGGTACTACAATGAGCAGTTCTTC.

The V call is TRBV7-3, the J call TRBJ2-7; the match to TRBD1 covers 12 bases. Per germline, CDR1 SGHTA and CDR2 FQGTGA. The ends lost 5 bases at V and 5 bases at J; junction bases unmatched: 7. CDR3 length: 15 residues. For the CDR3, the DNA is TGTGCCAGCAGCGTGGGACAGGGGGCGGAGAACGAGCAGTACTTC. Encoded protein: CASSVGQGAENEQYF.

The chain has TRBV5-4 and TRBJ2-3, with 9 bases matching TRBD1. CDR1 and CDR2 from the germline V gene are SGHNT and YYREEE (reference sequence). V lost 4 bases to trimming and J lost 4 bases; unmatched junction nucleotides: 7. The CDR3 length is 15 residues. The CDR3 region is CASSRTRQGADTQYF. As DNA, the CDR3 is TGTGCCAGCAGCCGGACCCGACAGGGGGCAGATACGCAGTATTTT.

CDR3 in DNA: TGCAGCGTTGGGGGGCTAGCGGGACTCTACGAGCAGTACTTC. It encodes CSVGGLAGLYEQYF. The rearrangement joins TRBV29-1 to TRBJ2-7; 9 bases line up with TRBD2. V was pared by 4 bases and J by 3 bases, with 7 bases of the junction left unmatched. The CDR3 extends over 14 amino acids. From germline, CDR1 is SQVTM and CDR2 ANQGSEA.

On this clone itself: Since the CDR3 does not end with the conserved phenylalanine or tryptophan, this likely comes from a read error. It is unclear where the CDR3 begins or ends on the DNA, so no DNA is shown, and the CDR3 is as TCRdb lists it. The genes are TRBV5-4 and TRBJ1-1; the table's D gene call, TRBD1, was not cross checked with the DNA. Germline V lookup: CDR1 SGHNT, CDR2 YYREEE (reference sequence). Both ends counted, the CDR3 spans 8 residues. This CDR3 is CASSLVPV.

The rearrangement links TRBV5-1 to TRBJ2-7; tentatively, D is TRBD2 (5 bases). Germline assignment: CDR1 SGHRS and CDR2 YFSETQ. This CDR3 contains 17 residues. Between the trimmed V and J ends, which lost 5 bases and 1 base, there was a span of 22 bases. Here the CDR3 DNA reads TGCGCCAGCAGTTTCCGGGATCCCGCGGCCCCTTCCTACGAGCAGTACTTC. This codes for CASSFRDPAAPSYEQYF.

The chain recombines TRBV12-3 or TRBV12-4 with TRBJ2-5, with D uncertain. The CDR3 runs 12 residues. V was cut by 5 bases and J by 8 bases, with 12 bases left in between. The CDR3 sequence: CASSASVATQYF. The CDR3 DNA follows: TGTGCCAGCAGTGCCTCGGTAGCAACCCAGTACTTC.

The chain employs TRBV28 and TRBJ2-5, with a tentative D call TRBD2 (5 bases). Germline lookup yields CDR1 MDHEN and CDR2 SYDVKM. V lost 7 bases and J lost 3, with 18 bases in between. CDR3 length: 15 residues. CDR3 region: CASMEDHFREETQYF. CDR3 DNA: TGTGCCAGCATGGAGGATCACTTTAGGGAAGAGACCCAGTACTTC.

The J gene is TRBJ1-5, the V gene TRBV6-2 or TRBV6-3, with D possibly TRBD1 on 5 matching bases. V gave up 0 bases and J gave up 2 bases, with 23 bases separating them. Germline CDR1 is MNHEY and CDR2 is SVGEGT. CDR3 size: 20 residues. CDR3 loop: CASSYSIRGVGFSGNQPQHF. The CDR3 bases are TGTGCCAGCAGTTACTCCATACGGGGGGTCGGGTTTTCGGGCAATCAGCCCCAGCATTTT.

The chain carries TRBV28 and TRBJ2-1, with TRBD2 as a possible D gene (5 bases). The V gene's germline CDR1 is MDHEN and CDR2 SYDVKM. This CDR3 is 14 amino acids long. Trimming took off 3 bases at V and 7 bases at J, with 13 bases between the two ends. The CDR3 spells CASSFRLSRNEQFF. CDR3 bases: TGTGCCAGCAGTTTTAGACTATCCAGGAATGAGCAGTTCTTC.

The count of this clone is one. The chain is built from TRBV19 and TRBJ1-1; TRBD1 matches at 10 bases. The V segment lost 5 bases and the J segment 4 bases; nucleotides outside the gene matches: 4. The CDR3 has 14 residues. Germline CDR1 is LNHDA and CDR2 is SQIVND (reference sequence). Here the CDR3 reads CASSSTGGFTEAFF. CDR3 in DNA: TGTGCCAGTAGTTCGACAGGGGGCTTCACTGAAGCTTTCTTT.

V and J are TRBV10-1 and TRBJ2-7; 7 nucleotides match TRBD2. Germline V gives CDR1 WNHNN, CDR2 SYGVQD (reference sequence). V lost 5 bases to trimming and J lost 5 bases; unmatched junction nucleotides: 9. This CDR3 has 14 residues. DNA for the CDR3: TGCGCCAGCAGTCGGGACTATAATGTAGACGAGCAGTACTTC. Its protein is CASSRDYNVDEQYF.

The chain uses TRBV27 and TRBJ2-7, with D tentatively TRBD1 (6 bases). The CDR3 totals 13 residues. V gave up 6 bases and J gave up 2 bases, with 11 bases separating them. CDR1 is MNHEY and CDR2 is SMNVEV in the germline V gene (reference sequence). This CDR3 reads CASSSTGPYEQYF. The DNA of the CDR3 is TGTGCCAGCAGCTCAACAGGGCCCTACGAGCAGTACTTC.

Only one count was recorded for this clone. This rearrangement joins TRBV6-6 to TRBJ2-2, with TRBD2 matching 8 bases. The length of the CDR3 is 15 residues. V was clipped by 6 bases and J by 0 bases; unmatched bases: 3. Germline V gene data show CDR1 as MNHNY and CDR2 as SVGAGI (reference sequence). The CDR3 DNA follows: TGTGCCAGCAGGGCTAGCGGGTCGAACACCGGGGAGCTGTTTTTT. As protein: CASRASGSNTGELFF.